This T cell receptor beta chain was recorded in a study of blood T cell repertoires in COVID-19. Study summary: There were acute and convalescent COVID-19 samples, and they came from the United States, Italy and Spain.

Only in-frame clones appear in the TCRdb table, and some are missing; sequencing was by immunoSEQ multiplex PCR. The sample includes some 99,000 clones, about 84% of them seen just once. V shed 5 bases, J shed 7 bases, and the junction held 6 bases outside the gene matches. The CDR3 extends over 15 amino acids. Germline V gene sequence: CDR1 MNHNY, CDR2 SVGAGI (reference sequence). This chain links TRBV6-6 with TRBJ1-5; 12 bases line up with TRBD1. Sequenced input: peripheral blood. The TCR originated in a woman older than 75 with acute or convalescent COVID-19. The CDR3 DNA reads TGTGCCAGCAGTACGGGACAGGGGGCGGGACAGCCCCAGCATTTT. Its protein product is CASSTGQGAGQPQHF.